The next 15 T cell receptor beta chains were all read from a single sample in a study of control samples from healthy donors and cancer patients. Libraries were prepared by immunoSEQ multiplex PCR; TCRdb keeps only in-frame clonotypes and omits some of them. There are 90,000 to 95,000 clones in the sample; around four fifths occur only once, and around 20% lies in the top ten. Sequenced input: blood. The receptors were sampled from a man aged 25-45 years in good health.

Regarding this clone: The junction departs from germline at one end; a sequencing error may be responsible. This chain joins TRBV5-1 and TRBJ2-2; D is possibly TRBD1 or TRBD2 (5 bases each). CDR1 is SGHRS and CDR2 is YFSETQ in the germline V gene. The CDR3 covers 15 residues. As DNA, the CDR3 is TGCGCCAGCAGCTTGGCGGGACGGAGACACCGGGGAGCTGTTTTT. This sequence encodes CASSLAGRRHRGAVF.

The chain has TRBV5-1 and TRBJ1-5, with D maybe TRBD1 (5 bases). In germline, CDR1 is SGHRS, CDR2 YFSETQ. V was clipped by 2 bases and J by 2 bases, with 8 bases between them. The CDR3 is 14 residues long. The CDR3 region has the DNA TGCGCCAGCAGCTTAGGGGATGGCAATCAGCCCCAGCATTTT. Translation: CASSLGDGNQPQHF.

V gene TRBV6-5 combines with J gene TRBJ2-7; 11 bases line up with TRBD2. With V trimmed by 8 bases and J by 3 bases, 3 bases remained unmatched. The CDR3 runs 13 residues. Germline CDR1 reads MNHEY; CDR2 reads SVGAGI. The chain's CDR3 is CASRTSGGYEQYF. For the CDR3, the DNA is TGTGCCAGCCGAACTAGCGGGGGCTACGAGCAGTACTTC.

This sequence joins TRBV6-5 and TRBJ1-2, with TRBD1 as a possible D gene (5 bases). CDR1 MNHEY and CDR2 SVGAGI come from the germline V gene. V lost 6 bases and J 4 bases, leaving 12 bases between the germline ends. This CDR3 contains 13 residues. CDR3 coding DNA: TGTGCCAGCAGAGTCAGGGCGGGCTATGGCTACACCTTC. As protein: CASRVRAGYGYTF.

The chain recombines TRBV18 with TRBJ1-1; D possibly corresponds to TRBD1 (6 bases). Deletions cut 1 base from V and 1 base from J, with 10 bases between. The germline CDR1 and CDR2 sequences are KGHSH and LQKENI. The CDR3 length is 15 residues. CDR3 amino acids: CASSPRLGQNTEAFF. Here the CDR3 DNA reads TGTGCCAGCTCACCACGCTTGGGACAGAACACTGAAGCTTTCTTT.

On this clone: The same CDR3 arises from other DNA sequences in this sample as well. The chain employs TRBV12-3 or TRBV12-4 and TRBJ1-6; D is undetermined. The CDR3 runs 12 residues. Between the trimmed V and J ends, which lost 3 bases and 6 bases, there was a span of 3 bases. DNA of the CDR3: TGTGCCAGCAGTTTCTCTAATTCACCCCTCCACTTT. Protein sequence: CASSFSNSPLHF.

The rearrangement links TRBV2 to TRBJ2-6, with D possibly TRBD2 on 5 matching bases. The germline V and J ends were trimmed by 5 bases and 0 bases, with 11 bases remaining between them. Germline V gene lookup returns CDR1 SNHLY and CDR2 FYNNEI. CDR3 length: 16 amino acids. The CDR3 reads CASSYERASGANVLTF. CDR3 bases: TGTGCCAGCAGTTATGAGAGGGCCTCTGGGGCCAACGTCCTGACTTTC.

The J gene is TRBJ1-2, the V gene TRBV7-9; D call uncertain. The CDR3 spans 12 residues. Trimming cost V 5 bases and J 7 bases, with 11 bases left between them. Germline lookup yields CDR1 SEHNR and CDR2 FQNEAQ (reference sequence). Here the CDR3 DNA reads TGTGCCAGCAGCCCGATCTCGGTTGGCTACACCTTC. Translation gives CASSPISVGYTF.

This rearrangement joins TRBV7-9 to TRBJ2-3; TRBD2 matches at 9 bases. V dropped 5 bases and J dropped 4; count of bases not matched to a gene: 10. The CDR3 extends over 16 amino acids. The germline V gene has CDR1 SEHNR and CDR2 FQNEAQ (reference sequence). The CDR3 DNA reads TGTGCCAGCAGCGCGGCTCGGGGCGGGGGGGCAGATACGCAGTATTTT. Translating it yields CASSAARGGGADTQYF.

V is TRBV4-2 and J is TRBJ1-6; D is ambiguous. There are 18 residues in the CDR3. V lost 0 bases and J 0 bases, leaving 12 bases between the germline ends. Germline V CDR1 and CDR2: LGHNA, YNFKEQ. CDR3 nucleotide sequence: TGTGCCAGCAGCCAAGATTCCCCGGTCAGCTCCTATAATTCACCCCTCCACTTT. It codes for CASSQDSPVSSYNSPLHF.

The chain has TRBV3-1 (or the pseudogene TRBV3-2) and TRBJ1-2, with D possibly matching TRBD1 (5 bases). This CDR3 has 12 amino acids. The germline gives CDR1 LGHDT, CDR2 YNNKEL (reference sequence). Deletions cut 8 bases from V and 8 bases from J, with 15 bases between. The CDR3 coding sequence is TGTGCCAGCCGGTTGGGGGAAGGCGGCTACACCTTC. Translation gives CASRLGEGGYTF.

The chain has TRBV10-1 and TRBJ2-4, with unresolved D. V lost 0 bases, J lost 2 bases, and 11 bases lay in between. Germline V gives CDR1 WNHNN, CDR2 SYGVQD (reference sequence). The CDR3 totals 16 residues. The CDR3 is CASSESRPGPKNIQYF. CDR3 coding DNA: TGCGCCAGCAGTGAGTCGAGGCCGGGCCCCAAAAACATTCAGTACTTC.

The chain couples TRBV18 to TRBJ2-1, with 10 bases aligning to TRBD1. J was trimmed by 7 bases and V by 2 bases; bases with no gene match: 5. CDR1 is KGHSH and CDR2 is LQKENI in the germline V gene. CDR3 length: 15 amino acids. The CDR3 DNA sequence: TGTGCCAGCTCACCAGTGGACAGGGGGAGTAATGAGCAGTTCTTC. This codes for CASSPVDRGSNEQFF.

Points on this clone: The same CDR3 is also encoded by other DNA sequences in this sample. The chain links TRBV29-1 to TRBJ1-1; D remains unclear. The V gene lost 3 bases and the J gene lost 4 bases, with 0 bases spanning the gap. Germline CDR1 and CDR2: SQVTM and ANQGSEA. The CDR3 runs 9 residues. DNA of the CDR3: TGCAGCGTTGACACTGAAGCTTTCTTT. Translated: CSVDTEAFF.

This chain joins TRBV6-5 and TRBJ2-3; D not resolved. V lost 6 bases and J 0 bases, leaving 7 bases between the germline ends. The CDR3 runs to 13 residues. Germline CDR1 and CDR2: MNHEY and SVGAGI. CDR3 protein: CASRRSSTDTQYF. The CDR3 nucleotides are TGTGCCAGCAGGAGGAGTAGCACAGATACGCAGTATTTT.